The 19 T cell receptor beta chains in this list originate from one sample, sequenced in a study of T-cell memory formation after mild COVID-19. TCRdb called the 5' RACE reads again in MiXCR, with one record for every CDR3 protein. The sample carries about 620,000 distinct CDR3 sequences, more than 15% recorded once. The material sequenced was PBMCs or a T cell subset sorted from them (not recorded which). These receptors were collected from an adult woman who had mild COVID-19 (a few samples of this study predate the infection). Cell type and time point are not known.

The V call is TRBV3-1, the J call TRBJ2-7, with D unresolved. Trimming pared 6 bases from V and 6 bases from J, leaving 12 bases between. The germline gives CDR1 LGHDT, CDR2 YNNKEL (reference sequence). The CDR3 runs to 12 residues. The DNA of the CDR3 is TGTGCCAGCAGGAATGGCGAAGGCGAGCAGTACTTC. Protein sequence: CASRNGEGEQYF.

The V call is TRBV7-9, the J call TRBJ2-5; no firm D call. Germline assignment: CDR1 SEHNR and CDR2 FQNEAQ (reference sequence). The CDR3 consists of 13 residues. Trimming shortened V by 5 bases and J by 1 base, and 8 bases separated the two germline ends. The chain's CDR3 is CASSTASQETQYF. The CDR3 DNA sequence: TGTGCCAGCAGCACGGCTAGCCAAGAGACCCAGTACTTC. Supplemented by reference TRBV7-9 and TRBJ2-5, the full variable domain reads DTGVSQNPRHKITKRGQNVTFRCDPISEHNRLYWYRQTLGQGPEFLTYFQNEAQLEKSRLLSDRFSAERPKGSFSTLEIQRTEQGDSAMYLCASSTASQETQYFGPGTRLLVL.

The chain recombines TRBV7-8 with TRBJ2-3; unclear D gene. The V end lost 5 bases, the J end lost 1 base, and 16 bases lay between the germline ends. Germline assignment: CDR1 SGHVS and CDR2 FQNEAQ. The CDR3 loop spans 16 amino acids. This CDR3 is CASSLNLGGGTDTQYF. For the CDR3, the DNA is TGTGCCAGCAGCCTAAACTTGGGCGGTGGCACAGATACGCAGTATTTT.

The chain uses TRBV5-1 and TRBJ1-3; 7 nucleotides line up with TRBD1. Germline CDR1 SGHRS, CDR2 YFSETQ. V shed 4 bases and J 3 bases; nucleotides not matched to a gene: 4. The CDR3 contains 14 residues. CDR3 sequence reads: CASSPGDSGNTIYF. The CDR3, as DNA: TGCGCCAGCAGCCCCGGGGACAGTGGAAACACCATATATTTT.

V usage is TRBV29-1 and J usage is TRBJ2-3, with D perhaps TRBD2 (5 bases). Germline CDR1 reads SQVTM; CDR2 reads ANQGSEA. The V and J ends lost 1 base and 1 base respectively, with 6 bases between them. The CDR3 is 13 residues long. The CDR3 loop is CSVEVEGTDTQYF. CDR3 nucleotides: TGCAGCGTTGAAGTGGAGGGCACAGATACGCAGTATTTT.

The V and J genes are TRBV6-2 or TRBV6-3 and TRBJ2-1, with D unresolved. The V and J ends lost 0 bases and 3 bases respectively, with 9 bases between them. The CDR3 runs 15 residues. Germline V CDR1 and CDR2: MNHEY, SVGEGT. CDR3 bases: TGTGCCAGCAGTTACTCGACTCGCCTCTACAATGAGCAGTTCTTC. This translates into CASSYSTRLYNEQFF.

The chain has TRBV12-3 or TRBV12-4 and TRBJ1-1; no firm D call. V was clipped by 2 bases and J by 4 bases, with 14 bases between them. The CDR3 contains 15 residues. The CDR3 sequence is CASSLPGWEGTEAFF. DNA for the CDR3: TGTGCCAGCAGTTTACCCGGCTGGGAGGGCACTGAAGCTTTCTTT.

This clonotype turned up a few times. The chain joins TRBV15 to TRBJ2-1, with TRBD1 matching over 7 bases. The CDR3 sequence is 14 residues long. V lost 3 bases to trimming and J lost 10 bases; unmatched junction nucleotides: 9. Germline CDR1 reads LNHNV; CDR2 reads YYDKDF (reference sequence). CDR3 region: CATSRIDRVREQFF. The DNA for the CDR3 is TGTGCCACCAGCAGGATTGACAGGGTACGGGAGCAGTTCTTC.

This clonotype has ten or more counts. The rearrangement links TRBV6-2 or TRBV6-3 to TRBJ1-6, with D tentatively TRBD1 (5 bases). Germline CDR1 and CDR2: MNHEY and SVGEGT. The V end was cut by 6 bases, the J end by 8 bases, with 17 bases between. This CDR3 is built from 15 residues. Here the CDR3 DNA reads TGTGCCAGCAGCTACGAGGGGTTTCGGGATTCACCCCTCCACTTT. Translated, it gives CASSYEGFRDSPLHF.

The chain combines TRBV20-1 with TRBJ2-5, with D tentatively TRBD2 (5 bases). V lost 2 bases to trimming and J lost 5 bases, with 12 bases between them. CDR1 is DFQATT and CDR2 is SNEGSKA in the germline V gene (reference sequence). The CDR3 sequence is 13 residues long. The CDR3 DNA is TGCAGTGCTAGATTTCCGGGGAAGGAGACCCAGTACTTC. Protein sequence: CSARFPGKETQYF.

The sample holds a few counts of this clonotype. The gene calls are TRBV28 and TRBJ2-1; D not certain. CDR1 is MDHEN and CDR2 is SYDVKM in the germline V gene. Trimming removed 4 bases from V and 3 bases from J, with 13 bases in between. The CDR3 runs 15 residues. In DNA form, the CDR3 reads TGTGCCAGCAGTTCGAGCGTAGCCCACTACAATGAGCAGTTCTTC. This codes for CASSSSVAHYNEQFF.

At least ten counts were recorded for this clonotype. The rearrangement uses TRBV29-1 and TRBJ2-2; the D gene is possibly TRBD2 (6 bases). V shed 0 bases and J shed 2 bases, with 10 bases lying between them. The CDR3 runs 15 residues. Germline CDR1 SQVTM, CDR2 ANQGSEA. The CDR3 nucleotides read TGCAGCGTTGAAGATCCGGGACTTAACACCGGGGAGCTGTTTTTT. Translated, it gives CSVEDPGLNTGELFF.

The CDR3 nucleotides read TGTGCCAGCAGTGGTCTAGCGGGGGGGGACGAGCAGTACTTC. Translating gives CASSGLAGGDEQYF. The V call is TRBV6-1, the J call TRBJ2-7; TRBD2 aligns across 12 bases. J gave up 5 bases and V 4 bases, and 3 bases lay outside the gene matches. The CDR3 spans 14 residues. Per germline, CDR1 MNHNS and CDR2 SASEGT.

Only a few counts were recorded for this clonotype. This CDR3 reads CASSWTGPDTQYF. The CDR3 DNA reads TGCGCCAGCAGCTGGACAGGGCCAGATACGCAGTATTTT. The chain employs TRBV5-1 and TRBJ2-3; 8 bases fit TRBD1. Germline V gene data show CDR1 as SGHRS and CDR2 as YFSETQ. Losses at the gene ends were 3 bases for V and 4 bases for J; bases not matched to a gene: 1. CDR3 size: 13 residues.

The table lists this clonotype with many counts. V gene TRBV5-1 combines with J gene TRBJ2-1; 9 bases match TRBD1. Germline V gene sequence: CDR1 SGHRS, CDR2 YFSETQ. The CDR3 consists of 15 residues. Trimming took 4 bases from V and 1 from J; bases not matched to a gene: 3. Here the CDR3 DNA reads TGCGCCAGCAGCCCGGGACAGGGTTCCTACAATGAGCAGTTCTTC. This sequence encodes CASSPGQGSYNEQFF.

CDR3 in DNA: TGCGCCAGCAGCTTGGCCCGGGGGGAGCATGGCTACACCTTC. It is translated as CASSLARGEHGYTF. This chain links TRBV5-1 with TRBJ1-2; TRBD1 might be the D (5 bases). The CDR3 sequence is 14 residues long. V was shortened by 0 bases and J by 6 bases, with 12 bases between the two germline ends. CDR1 is SGHRS and CDR2 is YFSETQ in the germline V gene.

This clonotype has only a few counts. This sequence joins TRBV6-5 and TRBJ2-1; D is tentatively TRBD1 or TRBD2 (5 bases each). The CDR3 runs to 13 residues. Trimming removed 0 bases at V and 8 bases at J, with 8 bases between. CDR1 and CDR2 (germline): MNHEY, SVGAGI. The CDR3 loop reads CASSYSRDHEQFF. In DNA form, the CDR3 reads TGTGCCAGCAGTTACTCTCGGGACCATGAGCAGTTCTTC.

The chain links TRBV29-1 to TRBJ2-7; 8 bases fit TRBD2. Germline lookup yields CDR1 SQVTM and CDR2 ANQGSEA. Germline trimming cut 6 bases from V and 0 bases from J; bases unmatched to any gene: 4. CDR3 size: 13 residues. CDR3 protein: CSVQLADSYEQYF. In DNA form, the CDR3 reads TGCAGCGTACAACTAGCGGACTCCTACGAGCAGTACTTC.

This clonotype has a handful of counts. The rearrangement uses TRBV5-1 and TRBJ2-3, with TRBD1 matching 7 bases. This CDR3 spans 15 amino acids. The V and J ends lost 0 bases and 2 bases, in that order; junction bases with no gene match: 3. The germline V gene encodes CDR1 SGHRS and CDR2 YFSETQ. The CDR3 nucleotides read TGCGCCAGCAGCTTGGAGGGGGCCCACACAGATACGCAGTATTTT. It codes for CASSLEGAHTDTQYF.